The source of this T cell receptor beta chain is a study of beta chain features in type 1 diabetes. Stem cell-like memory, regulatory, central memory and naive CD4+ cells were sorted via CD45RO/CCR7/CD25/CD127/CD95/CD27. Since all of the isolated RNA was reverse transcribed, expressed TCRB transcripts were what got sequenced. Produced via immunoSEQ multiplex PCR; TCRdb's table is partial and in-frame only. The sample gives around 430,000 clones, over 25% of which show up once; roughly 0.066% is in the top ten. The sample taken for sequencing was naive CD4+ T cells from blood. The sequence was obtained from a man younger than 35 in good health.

CDR3 DNA: TGTGCCTGGACCCATAGACAGCTTGGCTACACCTTC. This translates into CAWTHRQLGYTF. V is TRBV30 and J is TRBJ1-2, with D possibly TRBD1 on 5 matching bases. The CDR3 has 12 residues. Germline CDR1 GTSNPN, CDR2 SVGIG (reference sequence). V was clipped by 4 bases and J by 7 bases, with 13 bases between them.